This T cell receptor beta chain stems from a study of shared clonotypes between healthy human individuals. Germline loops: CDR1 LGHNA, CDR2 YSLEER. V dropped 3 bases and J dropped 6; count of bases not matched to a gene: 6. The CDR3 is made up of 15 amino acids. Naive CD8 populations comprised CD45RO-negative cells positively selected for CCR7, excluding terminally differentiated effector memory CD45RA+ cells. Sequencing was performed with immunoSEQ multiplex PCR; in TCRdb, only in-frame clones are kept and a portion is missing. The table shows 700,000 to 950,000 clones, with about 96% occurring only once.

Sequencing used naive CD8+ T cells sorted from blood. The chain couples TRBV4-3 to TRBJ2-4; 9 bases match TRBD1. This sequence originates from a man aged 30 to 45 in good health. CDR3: CASSHLPGQGNIQYF. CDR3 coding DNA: TGCGCCAGCAGCCACCTCCCGGGACAGGGAAACATTCAGTACTTC.